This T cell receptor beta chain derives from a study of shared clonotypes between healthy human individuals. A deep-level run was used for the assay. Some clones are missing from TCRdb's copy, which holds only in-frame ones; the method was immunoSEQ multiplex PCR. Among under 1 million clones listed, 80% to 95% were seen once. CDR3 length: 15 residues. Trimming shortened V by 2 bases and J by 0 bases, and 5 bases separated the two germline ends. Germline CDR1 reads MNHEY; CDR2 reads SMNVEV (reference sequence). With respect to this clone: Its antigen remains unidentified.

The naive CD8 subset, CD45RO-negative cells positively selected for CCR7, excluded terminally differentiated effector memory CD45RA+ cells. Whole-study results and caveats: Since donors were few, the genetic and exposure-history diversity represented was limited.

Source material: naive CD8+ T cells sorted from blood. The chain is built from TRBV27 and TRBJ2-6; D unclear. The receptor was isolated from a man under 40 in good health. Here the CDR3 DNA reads TGTGCCAGCAGTTTAGTGAGCTCTGGGGCCAACGTCCTGACTTTC. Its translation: CASSLVSSGANVLTF.